The rows below give T cell receptor beta chains drawn from one sample of a study of OX40 agonist ivuxolimab in advanced cancers. TCRdb's copy holds only in-frame clones and misses some; the assay was immunoSEQ multiplex PCR. The data show around 66,000 clones, 90% to 95% seen once. The material sequenced was CD4+ or CD8+ T cells sorted from blood, taken in a trial of the OX40 agonist ivuxolimab. These receptors were taken from an adult with an advanced solid tumor such as melanoma, head and neck, liver or kidney cancer. Both conserved end residues are part of each CDR3. D genes are given only for firm matches. Clone size is not always given. Where it is, it says once, few, many or a class for expanded clones.

j_call,clone_size,v_call,d_call,cdr3_nt,cdr3_aa
TRBJ1-4,-,TRBV9,-,TGTGCCAGCAGCGCTGGAGAAGCAACTAATGAAAAACTGTTTTTT,CASSAGEATNEKLFF
TRBJ2-4,-,TRBV5-6,-,TGTGCCAGCAGCGGGGACATTCAGTACTTC,CASSGDIQYF
TRBJ1-6,-,TRBV19,-,TGTGCCAGTAGTATGGGGGGTAATTCACCCCTCCACTTT,CASSMGGNSPLHF
TRBJ2-3,-,TRBV7-8,-,TGTGCCAGCAGCTTAGAGTGGGATACGCAGTATTTT,CASSLEWDTQYF
TRBJ1-1,-,TRBV6-6,-,TGTGCCAGCAGTTTCACCGTGGTAGGGGGGGACACTGAAGCTTTCTTT,CASSFTVVGGDTEAFF
TRBJ1-3,-,TRBV7-9,-,TGTGCCAGCAGCCTGGAATCGGGCTCTGGAAACACCATATATTTT,CASSLESGSGNTIYF
TRBJ2-7,-,TRBV5-6,TRBD2,TGTGCCAGCAGCCCGCGCGGGCGACTAGCGGAGAACTACGAGCAGTACTTC,CASSPRGRLAENYEQYF
TRBJ1-5,-,TRBV6-1,-,TGTGCCAGCCAGGACAGCTCCAATCAGCCCCAGCATTTT,CASQDSSNQPQHF
TRBJ1-3,-,TRBV2,TRBD1,TGTGCCAGCACCGAGTCAGGGGGCAGAAACACCATATATTTT,CASTESGGRNTIYF
TRBJ1-3,-,TRBV29-1,-,TGCAGCGTTGAAGACACTCGAAACACCATATATTTT,CSVEDTRNTIYF
TRBJ1-1,medium-sized,TRBV6-5,-,TGTGCCAGCAGTTACTCCACAGGGTCCTCTGAAGCTTTCTTT,CASSYSTGSSEAFF
TRBJ2-1,-,TRBV7-9,TRBD1,TGTGCCAGCAGCTTGTCCGGGACAGGTGAGCAGTTCTTC,CASSLSGTGEQFF
TRBJ1-4,few,TRBV9,-,TGTGCCAGCAGCCCAGAGGCTGGGGAACTGTTTTTT,CASSPEAGELFF
TRBJ1-5,-,TRBV6-6,TRBD1,TGTGCCAGCACTTGGACAGGGGTAGGTCAGCCCCAGCATTTT,CASTWTGVGQPQHF
TRBJ1-2,-,TRBV6-5,-,TGTGCCAGCAGTTCTGAAGTCCTAGGGTATGGCTACACCTTC,CASSSEVLGYGYTF
TRBJ2-7,once,TRBV7-9,TRBD1,TGTGCCAGCAGCTTAGCGGGACAGATCTACGAGCAGTACTTC,CASSLAGQIYEQYF
TRBJ2-3,-,TRBV2,TRBD1,TGTGCCAGCTGGACAGGGGGACCAGATACGCAGTATTTT,CASWTGGPDTQYF
TRBJ1-2,few,TRBV6-5,TRBD1,TGTGCCAGCAGTTACGGACAGGGCTACCGCTATGGCTACACCTTC,CASSYGQGYRYGYTF
TRBJ2-2,-,TRBV5-6,-,TGTGCCAGCAGTCACACCGGGGAGCTGTTTTTT,CASSHTGELFF
TRBJ2-1,-,TRBV9,TRBD1,TGTGCCAGCAGCCTAAGGGGGTCTGGGACAGGGGCGTTGGCTGAGCAGTTCTTC,CASSLRGSGTGALAEQFF
TRBJ2-4,-,TRBV5-1,TRBD1,TGCGCCAGCAGCCCGCTGGACAGGATAGCCAAAAACATTCAGTACTTC,CASSPLDRIAKNIQYF
TRBJ2-3,-,TRBV5-1,-,TGCGCCAGCAGCCCTACTGGCACTCGCACAGATACGCAGTATTTT,CASSPTGTRTDTQYF
TRBJ1-1,-,TRBV28,-,TGTGCCAGCACCCATCGGGGGGGGCAAGCTTTCTTT,CASTHRGGQAFF
TRBJ1-2,-,TRBV6-5,-,TGTGCCAGCTCCTCACCTGGGGGGGGAGGGTATGGCTACACCTTC,CASSSPGGGGYGYTF
TRBJ1-2,-,TRBV5-6,-,TGTGCCAGCAGCTTGGGTCTCCCCGTTCGCACCTTC,CASSLGLPVRTF
TRBJ2-5,-,TRBV2,TRBD2,TGTGCCACCACCCCTGCCCAGCGGGGGGGCCTCGTACAAGAGACCCAGTACTTC,CATTPAQRGGLVQETQYF
TRBJ2-1,-,TRBV27,TRBD2,TGTGCCAGCGGAACTAGCGGGGGGAAATACAATGAGCAGTTCTTC,CASGTSGGKYNEQFF
TRBJ1-4,-,TRBV19,TRBD1,TGTGCCAGTAGTGGGACAGGGGTAAATGAAAAACTGTTTTTT,CASSGTGVNEKLFF
TRBJ2-7,-,TRBV10-3,TRBD1,TGTGCAGGACAGGGGGCATCTCAAGAGCAGTACTTC,CAGQGASQEQYF
TRBJ1-3,once,TRBV30,-,TGTGCCTGGAGTGGGTTGGGGGGGGAAAGAAACACCATATATTTT,CAWSGLGGERNTIYF
TRBJ1-1,-,TRBV28,-,TGTGCCAGCAGTCCACAGGGCAGCACTGAAGCTTTCTTT,CASSPQGSTEAFF
TRBJ2-2,-,TRBV7-8,-,TGTGCCAGCAGCTTAGACCTTCGGGACTCAAACACCGGGGAGCTGTTTTTT,CASSLDLRDSNTGELFF
TRBJ1-2,-,TRBV7-9,-,TGTGCCAGCAGCTCCGACGGACTCTATGGCTACACCTTC,CASSSDGLYGYTF
TRBJ2-7,-,TRBV2,-,TGTGCCGTACGGGGGTCCAGCGAGCAGTACTTC,CAVRGSSEQYF
TRBJ2-7,-,TRBV7-7,-,TGTGCTAGCAGCGTTGGACTGGGGGTCGAGCAGTACTTC,CASSVGLGVEQYF
TRBJ2-1,-,TRBV27,-,TGTGCCAGCAGTCCCGCGATTCGGAATGAGCAGTTCTTC,CASSPAIRNEQFF
TRBJ1-4,-,TRBV15,-,TGTGCCACCAGCAGACCGGACGAGGGCGAAAAACTGTTTTTT,CATSRPDEGEKLFF